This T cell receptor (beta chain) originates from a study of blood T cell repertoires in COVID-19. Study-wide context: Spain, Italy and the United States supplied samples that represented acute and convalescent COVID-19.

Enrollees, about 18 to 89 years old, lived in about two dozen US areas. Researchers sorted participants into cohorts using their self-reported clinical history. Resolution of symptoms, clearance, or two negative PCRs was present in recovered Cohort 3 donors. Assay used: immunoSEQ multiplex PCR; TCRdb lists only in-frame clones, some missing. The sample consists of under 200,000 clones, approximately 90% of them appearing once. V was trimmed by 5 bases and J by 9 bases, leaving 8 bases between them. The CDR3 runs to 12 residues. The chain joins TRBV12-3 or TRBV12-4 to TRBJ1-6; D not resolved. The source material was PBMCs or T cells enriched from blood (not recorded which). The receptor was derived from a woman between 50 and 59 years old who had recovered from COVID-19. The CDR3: CASSEGSSPLHF. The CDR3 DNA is TGTGCCAGCAGTGAGGGAAGTTCACCCCTCCACTTT.